The sequence of this T cell receptor beta chain was determined in a study of Tregs in tolerant kidney transplant recipients. Data came from immunoSEQ multiplex PCR; TCRdb stores just in-frame clones and leaves some out. Among some 65,000 clones listed, over 80% were seen once. This clone occurred a few times. Its target is unknown. The CDR3 length is 14 residues. V shed 4 bases, J shed 6 bases, and the junction held 4 bases outside the gene matches. Germline assignment: CDR1 MNHEY and CDR2 SVGAGI. Unstimulated regulatory T cells (CD4+CD25+CD127-), CD4+CD25- non-regulatory cells, CD4 and CD8 cells were FACS-sorted from thawed PBMCs. Notes on the study in general: Validation in larger populations is needed because few patients were studied. Tregs expanded with activated donor B cells seemed most donor-specific. Biological reproducibility was not directly addressed in this study.

The chain carries TRBV6-5 and TRBJ2-2, with TRBD1 matching over 8 bases. Sequenced sample: CD4+ T cells from blood. This sequence was found in a human donor in good health. DNA of the CDR3: TGTGCCAGCAGTTCCCGGACAGGGCCCGGGGAGCTGTTTTTT. Translation gives CASSSRTGPGELFF.